The rows below give T cell receptor beta chains drawn from one sample of a study of T cell repertoires in cytomegalovirus infection. TCRdb analysed the reads with MiXCR anew, one entry per CDR3 protein. The sample has approximately 750,000 distinct CDR3 sequences; 35% are singletons. Sample: PBMCs. The receptor set was obtained from a human donor in good health (CMV status not recorded). Some clones in this sample may be carry-over from other donors' samples. The CDR3 runs from the conserved cysteine through the conserved F or W. A D gene is named only where the DNA matches it firmly. Not all rows give a size; the values are once, few, many and, for expanded clones, a class.

J | V | size | D | CDR3 | DNA
TRBJ2-5 | TRBV7-8 | . | . | CASTGRTVQETQYF | TGTGCCAGCACAGGAAGGACGGTCCAAGAGACCCAGTACTTC
TRBJ2-6 | TRBV25-1 | few | . | CASSEGSSSGANVLTF | TGTGCCAGCAGTGAGGGGTCAAGTTCTGGGGCCAACGTCCTGACTTTC
TRBJ2-7 | TRBV7-2 | many | TRBD1 | CASSLASSGTASYEQYF | TGTGCCAGCAGCTTAGCTTCCTCCGGGACAGCTTCCTACGAGCAGTACTTC
TRBJ1-2 | TRBV7-9 | many | . | CASSLGQGWGYTF | TGTGCCAGCAGCCTGGGTCAAGGCTGGGGCTACACCTTC
TRBJ1-5 | TRBV10-3 | . | . | CAISESTDNQPQHF | TGTGCCATCAGTGAGTCGACAGATAATCAGCCCCAGCATTTT
TRBJ2-7 | TRBV12-3/TRBV12-4 | . | TRBD2 | CASSPGTSGSSYEQYF | TGTGCCAGCAGTCCGGGGACTAGCGGGAGCTCCTACGAGCAGTACTTC
TRBJ2-1 | TRBV7-2 | many | . | CASSLANAGYYNEQFF | TGTGCCAGCAGCTTAGCTAATGCGGGGTACTACAATGAGCAGTTCTTC
TRBJ2-5 | TRBV4-1 | . | . | CASSQDSSGLGTQYF | TGCGCCAGCAGCCAAGATTCTTCAGGGCTGGGGACCCAGTACTTC
TRBJ1-2 | TRBV7-2 | . | . | CASSLVSGQNYGYTF | TGTGCCAGCAGCTTAGTTTCTGGGCAGAACTATGGCTACACCTTC
TRBJ1-3 | TRBV4-1 | . | TRBD1 | CASSQDEGAPSSGNTIYF | TGCGCCAGCAGCCAAGATGAGGGGGCTCCGAGCTCTGGAAACACCATATATTTT
TRBJ1-1 | TRBV20-1 | few | . | CSAHLRNTEAFF | TGCAGTGCTCACCTCAGGAACACTGAAGCTTTCTTT
TRBJ2-7 | TRBV27 | . | . | CASRLGTDPFYQQYF | TGTGCCAGCAGACTGGGGACTGACCCGTTCTACCAGCAGTACTTC
TRBJ2-5 | TRBV27 | . | TRBD2 | CASSSTSGSQETQYF | TGTGCCAGCAGTTCGACTAGCGGGTCACAAGAGACCCAGTACTTC
TRBJ2-5 | TRBV7-2 | . | . | CASSNGRNQETQYF | TGTGCCAGCAGTAATGGAAGGAACCAGGAGACCCAGTACTTC
TRBJ2-5 | TRBV7-9 | few | TRBD2 | CASSFLSTSGRLTWDETQYF | TGTGCCAGCAGCTTCCTTTCGACTAGCGGGAGGCTAACGTGGGATGAGACCCAGTACTTC
TRBJ2-7 | TRBV6-6 | . | . | CASTRGQPSNEQYF | TGTGCCAGCACCCGGGGGCAACCCTCCAACGAGCAGTACTTC
TRBJ2-3 | TRBV28 | few | . | CASSLGDASDDTQYF | TGTGCCAGCAGTTTAGGGGATGCATCGGACGATACGCAGTATTTT
TRBJ2-2 | TRBV28 | . | . | CASSFRNIHLRGTGTGELFF | TGTGCCAGCAGTTTTAGGAATATCCACCTTCGCGGGACGGGTACCGGGGAGCTGTTTTTT
TRBJ1-3 | TRBV20-1 | . | TRBD1 | CSARGQGFGNTIYF | TGCAGTGCTAGAGGACAGGGGTTCGGAAACACCATATATTTT
TRBJ1-4 | TRBV3-1 | . | . | CASSLRTSQKLFF | TGTGCCAGCAGCCTCCGGACGTCGCAAAAACTGTTTTTT
TRBJ1-4 | TRBV27 | . | . | CASSLFPGATNEKLFF | TGTGCCAGCAGTTTATTCCCCGGTGCAACTAATGAAAAACTGTTTTTT
TRBJ2-1 | TRBV18 | . | . | CASSPAGGRNEQFF | TGTGCCAGCTCCCCTGCCGGCGGCCGAAATGAGCAGTTCTTC
TRBJ2-3 | TRBV5-3 | . | TRBD2 | CASSLNGGAGTDTQYF | TGTGCCAGCAGCTTGAACGGGGGGGCCGGGACAGATACGCAGTATTTT
TRBJ2-1 | TRBV12-3/TRBV12-4 | few | . | CASSSHEQFF | TGTGCCAGCAGTTCCCATGAGCAGTTCTTC
TRBJ1-2 | TRBV9 | . | . | CASSASGTANYGYTF | TGTGCCAGCAGCGCCTCAGGAACAGCTAACTATGGCTACACCTTC
TRBJ1-2 | TRBV11-2 | few | . | CASSLVAAGYTF | TGTGCCAGCAGCTTAGTAGCGGCGGGCTACACCTTC
TRBJ2-7 | TRBV12-3/TRBV12-4 | . | . | CASSFLGAGYEQYF | TGTGCCAGCAGTTTTCTGGGGGCGGGTTACGAGCAGTACTTC
TRBJ1-2 | TRBV28 | . | TRBD1 | CASSSGTGGWYGYTF | TGTGCCAGCAGTTCCGGGACAGGGGGCTGGTATGGCTACACCTTC
TRBJ1-2 | TRBV19 | . | . | CASTLGRTRQTNYGYTF | TGTGCCAGTACCCTCGGACGGACGAGACAAACTAACTATGGCTACACCTTC
TRBJ1-5 | TRBV19 | few | . | CASRHLGGNQPQHF | TGTGCCAGTAGACATCTGGGGGGGAATCAGCCCCAGCATTTT
TRBJ2-7 | TRBV4-1 | . | . | CASSQGEQSSYEQYF | TGCGCCAGCAGCCAAGGTGAGCAGAGTTCCTACGAGCAGTACTTC
TRBJ1-5 | TRBV28 | few | . | CASSGDSLGDQPQHF | TGTGCCAGCAGTGGCGACTCCCTCGGGGACCAGCCCCAGCATTTT
TRBJ1-6 | TRBV12-3/TRBV12-4 | few | TRBD1 | CASSLGQGDSNSPLHF | TGTGCCAGCAGTTTGGGACAGGGAGATAGTAATTCACCCCTCCACTTT
TRBJ1-4 | TRBV6-5 | few | TRBD1 | CASRPGQANEKLFF | TGTGCCAGCAGGCCGGGACAGGCTAATGAAAAACTGTTTTTT
TRBJ1-5 | TRBV27 | few | . | CASSLAGGLSNQPQHF | TGTGCCAGCAGTTTAGCTGGGGGATTAAGCAATCAGCCCCAGCATTTT